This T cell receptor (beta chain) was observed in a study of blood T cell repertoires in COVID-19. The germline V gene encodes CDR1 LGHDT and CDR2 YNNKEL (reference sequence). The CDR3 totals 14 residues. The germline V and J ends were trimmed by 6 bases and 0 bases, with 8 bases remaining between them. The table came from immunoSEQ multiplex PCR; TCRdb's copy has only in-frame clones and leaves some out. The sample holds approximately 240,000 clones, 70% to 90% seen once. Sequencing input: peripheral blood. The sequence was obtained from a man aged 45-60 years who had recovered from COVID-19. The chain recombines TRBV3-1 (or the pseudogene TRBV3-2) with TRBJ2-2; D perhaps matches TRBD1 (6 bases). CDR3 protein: CASRQGTNTGELFF. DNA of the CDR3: TGTGCCAGCAGACAGGGTACGAACACCGGGGAGCTGTTTTTT.